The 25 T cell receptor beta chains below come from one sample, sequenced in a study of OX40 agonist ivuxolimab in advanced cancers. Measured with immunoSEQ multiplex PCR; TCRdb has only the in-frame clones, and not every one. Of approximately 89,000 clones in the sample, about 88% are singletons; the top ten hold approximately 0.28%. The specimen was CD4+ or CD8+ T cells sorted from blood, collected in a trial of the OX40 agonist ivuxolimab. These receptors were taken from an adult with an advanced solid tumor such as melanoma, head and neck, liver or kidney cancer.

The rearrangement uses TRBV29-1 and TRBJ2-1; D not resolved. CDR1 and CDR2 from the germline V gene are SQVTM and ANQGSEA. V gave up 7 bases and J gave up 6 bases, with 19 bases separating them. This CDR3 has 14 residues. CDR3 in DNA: TGCAGCGCAGAAGGTTGGAATCTCCGCAATGAGCAGTTCTTC. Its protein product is CSAEGWNLRNEQFF.

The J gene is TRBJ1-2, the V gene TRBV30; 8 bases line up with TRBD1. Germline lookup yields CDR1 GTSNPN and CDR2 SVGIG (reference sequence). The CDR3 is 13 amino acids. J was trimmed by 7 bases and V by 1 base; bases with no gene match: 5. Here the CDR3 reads CAWSAQGAGGYTF. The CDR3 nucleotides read TGTGCCTGGAGTGCCCAGGGGGCGGGTGGCTACACCTTC.

CDR3 nucleotide sequence: TGTGCCAGCAGTCCCGGGACGGCAATGGTAGATACGCAGTATTTT. Translation gives CASSPGTAMVDTQYF. V is TRBV6-1 and J is TRBJ2-3; D may be TRBD1 or TRBD2 (5 bases each). Deletions cut 5 bases from V and 5 bases from J, with 17 bases between. CDR1 MNHNS and CDR2 SASEGT come from the germline V gene. The CDR3 contains 15 residues.

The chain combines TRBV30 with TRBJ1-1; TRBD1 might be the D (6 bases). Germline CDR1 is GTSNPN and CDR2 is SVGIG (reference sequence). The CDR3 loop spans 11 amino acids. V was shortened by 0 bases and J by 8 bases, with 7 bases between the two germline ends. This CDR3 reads CAWSVQGEAFF. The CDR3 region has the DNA TGTGCCTGGAGTGTACAGGGCGAAGCTTTCTTT.

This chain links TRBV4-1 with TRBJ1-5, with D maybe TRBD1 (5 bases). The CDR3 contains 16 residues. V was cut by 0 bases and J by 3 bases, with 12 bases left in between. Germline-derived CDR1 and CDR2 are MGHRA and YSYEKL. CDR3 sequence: CASSQEGGGLNQPQHF. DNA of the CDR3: TGCGCCAGCAGCCAAGAGGGCGGGGGTCTCAATCAGCCCCAGCATTTT.

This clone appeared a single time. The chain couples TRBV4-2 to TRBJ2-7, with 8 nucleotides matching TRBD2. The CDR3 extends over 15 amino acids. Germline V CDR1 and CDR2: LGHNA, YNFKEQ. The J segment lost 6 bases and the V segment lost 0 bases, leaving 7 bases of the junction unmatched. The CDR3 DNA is TGTGCCAGCAGCCAAGATCAGGCTAGCGGGCGCGAGCAGTACTTC. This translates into CASSQDQASGREQYF.

The CDR3 DNA follows: TGTGCCAGCACCCGCGACAGGGAACGCACTGAAGCTTTCTTT. Residues: CASTRDRERTEAFF. The chain is built from TRBV7-8 and TRBJ1-1; 7 positions match TRBD1. The length of the CDR3 is 14 residues. After removal of 7 bases from V and 4 bases from J, the junction contained 9 bases not matched to a gene. Germline CDR1 SGHVS, CDR2 FQNEAQ.

CDR3 bases: TGTGCCAGCAGCCCCGGACAGGGGTCCTATAATTCACCCCTCCACTTT. It codes for CASSPGQGSYNSPLHF. This rearrangement joins TRBV7-9 to TRBJ1-6; 9 bases align to TRBD1. The trim removed 5 bases at V and 1 base at J, leaving 3 bases unmatched. In germline, CDR1 is SEHNR, CDR2 FQNEAQ (reference sequence). The CDR3 consists of 16 residues.

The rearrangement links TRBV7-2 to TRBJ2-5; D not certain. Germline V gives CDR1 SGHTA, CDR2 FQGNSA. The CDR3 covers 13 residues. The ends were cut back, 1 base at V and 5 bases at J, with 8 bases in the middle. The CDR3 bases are TGTGCCAGCAGCTTAGATAGTAGGGAGACCCAGTACTTC. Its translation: CASSLDSRETQYF.

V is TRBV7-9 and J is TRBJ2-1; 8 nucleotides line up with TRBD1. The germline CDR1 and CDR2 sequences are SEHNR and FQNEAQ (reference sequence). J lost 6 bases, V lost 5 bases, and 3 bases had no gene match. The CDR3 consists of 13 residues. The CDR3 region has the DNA TGTGCCAGCAGCCTTACAGGGGGCAATGAGCAGTTCTTC. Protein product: CASSLTGGNEQFF. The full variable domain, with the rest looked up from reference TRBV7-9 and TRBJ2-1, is DTGVSQNPRHKITKRGQNVTFRCDPISEHNRLYWYRQTLGQGPEFLTYFQNEAQLEKSRLLSDRFSAERPKGSFSTLEIQRTEQGDSAMYLCASSLTGGNEQFFGPGTRLTVL.

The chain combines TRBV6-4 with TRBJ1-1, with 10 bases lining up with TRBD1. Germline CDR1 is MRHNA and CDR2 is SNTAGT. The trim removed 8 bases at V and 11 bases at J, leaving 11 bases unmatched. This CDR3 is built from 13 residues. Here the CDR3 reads CASALDRGGVAFF. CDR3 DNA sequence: TGTGCCAGCGCACTGGACAGGGGGGGAGTGGCTTTCTTT.

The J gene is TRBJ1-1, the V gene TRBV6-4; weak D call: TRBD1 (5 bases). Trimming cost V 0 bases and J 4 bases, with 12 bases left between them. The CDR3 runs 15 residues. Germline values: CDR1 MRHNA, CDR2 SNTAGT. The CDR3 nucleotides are TGTGCCAGCAGTGACTCTGTTTTGGGGCGCACTGAAGCTTTCTTT. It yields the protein CASSDSVLGRTEAFF.

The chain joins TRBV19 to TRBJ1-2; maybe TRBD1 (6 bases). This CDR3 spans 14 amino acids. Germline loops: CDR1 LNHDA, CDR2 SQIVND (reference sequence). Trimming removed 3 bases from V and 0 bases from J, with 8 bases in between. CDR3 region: CASSMTGANYGYTF. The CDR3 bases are TGTGCCAGTAGTATGACAGGAGCTAACTATGGCTACACCTTC.

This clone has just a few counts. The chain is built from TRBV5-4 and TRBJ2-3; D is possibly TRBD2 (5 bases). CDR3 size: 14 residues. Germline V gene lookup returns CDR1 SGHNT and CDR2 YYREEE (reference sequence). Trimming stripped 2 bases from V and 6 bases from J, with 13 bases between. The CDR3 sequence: CASSFETGVDTQYF. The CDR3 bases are TGTGCCAGCAGCTTCGAGACCGGGGTGGATACGCAGTATTTT.

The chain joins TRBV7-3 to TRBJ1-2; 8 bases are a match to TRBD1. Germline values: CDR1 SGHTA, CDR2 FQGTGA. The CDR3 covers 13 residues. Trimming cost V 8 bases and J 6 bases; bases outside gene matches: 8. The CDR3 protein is CASLSSGGDGYTF. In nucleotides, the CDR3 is TGTGCCAGCCTATCGTCAGGGGGCGATGGCTACACCTTC.

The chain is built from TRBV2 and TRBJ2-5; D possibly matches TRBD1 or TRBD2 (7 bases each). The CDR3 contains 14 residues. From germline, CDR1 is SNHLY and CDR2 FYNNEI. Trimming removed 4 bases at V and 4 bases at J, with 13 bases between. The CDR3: CASSGQGGRETQYF. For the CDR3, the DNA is TGTGCCAGCAGTGGTCAGGGGGGGAGAGAGACCCAGTACTTC. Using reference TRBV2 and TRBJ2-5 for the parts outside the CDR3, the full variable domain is EPEVTQTPSHQVTQMGQEVILRCVPISNHLYFYWYRQILGQKVEFLVSFYNNEISEKSEIFDDQFSVERPDGSNFTLKIRSTKLEDSAMYFCASSGQGGRETQYFGPGTRLLVL.

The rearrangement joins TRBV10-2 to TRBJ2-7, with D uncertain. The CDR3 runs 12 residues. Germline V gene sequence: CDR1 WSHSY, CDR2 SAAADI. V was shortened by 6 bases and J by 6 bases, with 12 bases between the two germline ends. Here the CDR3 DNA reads TGCGCCAGCAGGGACCCCTTGGGCGAGCAGTACTTC. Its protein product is CASRDPLGEQYF.

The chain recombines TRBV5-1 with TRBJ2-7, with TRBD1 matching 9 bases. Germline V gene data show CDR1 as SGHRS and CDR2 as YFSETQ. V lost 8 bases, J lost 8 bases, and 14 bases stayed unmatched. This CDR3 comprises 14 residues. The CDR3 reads CASRPVGTGLQQYF. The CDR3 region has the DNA TGCGCCAGTCGCCCCGTCGGGACAGGGCTACAGCAGTACTTC.

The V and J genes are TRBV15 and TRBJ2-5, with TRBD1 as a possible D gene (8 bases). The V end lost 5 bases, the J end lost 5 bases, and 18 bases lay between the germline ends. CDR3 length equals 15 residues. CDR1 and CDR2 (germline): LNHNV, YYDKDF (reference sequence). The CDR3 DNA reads TGTGCCACCAGCGCCTGGACAGGGAGGGAGGAGACCCAGTACTTC. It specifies CATSAWTGREETQYF.

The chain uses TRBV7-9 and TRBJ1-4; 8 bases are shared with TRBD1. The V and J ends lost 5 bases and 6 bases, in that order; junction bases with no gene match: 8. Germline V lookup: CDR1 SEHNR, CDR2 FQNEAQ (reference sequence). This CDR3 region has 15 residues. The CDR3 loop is CASSAGQAGYEKLFF. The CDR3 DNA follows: TGTGCCAGCAGCGCGGGACAGGCGGGCTATGAAAAACTGTTTTTT.

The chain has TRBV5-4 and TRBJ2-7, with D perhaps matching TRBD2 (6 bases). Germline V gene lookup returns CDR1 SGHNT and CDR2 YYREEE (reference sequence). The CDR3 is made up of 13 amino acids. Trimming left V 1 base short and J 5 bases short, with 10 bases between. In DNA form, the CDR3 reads TGTGCCAGCAGCTTGACCGGGGGAGACGAGCAGTACTTC. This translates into CASSLTGGDEQYF.

DNA for the CDR3: TGTGCCAGCAGCCCAATAGCGGGGGTTAGCACAGATACGCAGTATTTT. Translating it yields CASSPIAGVSTDTQYF. V is TRBV7-2 and J is TRBJ2-3, with TRBD2 matching 9 bases. J gave up 0 bases and V 5 bases, and 6 bases lay outside the gene matches. The CDR3 sequence is 16 residues long. The germline V gene encodes CDR1 SGHTA and CDR2 FQGNSA.

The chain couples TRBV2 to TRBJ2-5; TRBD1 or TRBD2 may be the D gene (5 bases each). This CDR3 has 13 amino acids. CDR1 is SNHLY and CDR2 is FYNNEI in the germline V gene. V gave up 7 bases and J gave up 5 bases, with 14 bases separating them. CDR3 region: CASIGGGEETQYF. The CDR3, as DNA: TGTGCCAGCATAGGTGGGGGAGAGGAGACCCAGTACTTC.

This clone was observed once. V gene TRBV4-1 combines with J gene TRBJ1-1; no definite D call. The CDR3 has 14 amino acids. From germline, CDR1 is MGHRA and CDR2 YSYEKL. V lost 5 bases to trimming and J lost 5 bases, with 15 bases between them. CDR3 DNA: TGCGCCAGCAGCTTAGTAGTTGTGAGAACTGAAGCTTTCTTT. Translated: CASSLVVVRTEAFF.

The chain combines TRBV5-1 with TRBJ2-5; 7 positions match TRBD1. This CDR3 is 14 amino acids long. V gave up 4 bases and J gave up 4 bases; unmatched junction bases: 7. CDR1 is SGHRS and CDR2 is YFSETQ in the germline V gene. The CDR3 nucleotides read TGCGCCAGCAGCACTATTCCAGGGGGAGAGACCCAGTACTTC. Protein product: CASSTIPGGETQYF.